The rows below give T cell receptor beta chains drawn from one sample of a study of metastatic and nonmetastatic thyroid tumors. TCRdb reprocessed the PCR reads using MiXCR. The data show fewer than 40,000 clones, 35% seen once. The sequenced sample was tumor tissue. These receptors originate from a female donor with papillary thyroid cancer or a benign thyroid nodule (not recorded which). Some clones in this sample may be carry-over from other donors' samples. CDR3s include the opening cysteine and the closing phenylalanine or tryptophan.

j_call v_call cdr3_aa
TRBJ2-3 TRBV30 CAWRVTDTQYF
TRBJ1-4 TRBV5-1 CASRLGQPNEKLFF
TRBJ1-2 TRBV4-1 CASSQVGQGSGYTF
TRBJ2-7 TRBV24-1 CATSVRTVYEQYF
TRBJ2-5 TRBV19 CASRAIAGAQETQYF
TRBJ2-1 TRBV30 CAWSRGLAGGPDEQFF
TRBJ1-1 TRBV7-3 CASSLAGMNTEAFF
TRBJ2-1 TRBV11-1 CASSPSDGEDYEQFF
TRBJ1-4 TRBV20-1 CSARRQEKLFF
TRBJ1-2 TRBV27 CASRQGAHGYTF
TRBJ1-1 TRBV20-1 CSARLGWTEAFF